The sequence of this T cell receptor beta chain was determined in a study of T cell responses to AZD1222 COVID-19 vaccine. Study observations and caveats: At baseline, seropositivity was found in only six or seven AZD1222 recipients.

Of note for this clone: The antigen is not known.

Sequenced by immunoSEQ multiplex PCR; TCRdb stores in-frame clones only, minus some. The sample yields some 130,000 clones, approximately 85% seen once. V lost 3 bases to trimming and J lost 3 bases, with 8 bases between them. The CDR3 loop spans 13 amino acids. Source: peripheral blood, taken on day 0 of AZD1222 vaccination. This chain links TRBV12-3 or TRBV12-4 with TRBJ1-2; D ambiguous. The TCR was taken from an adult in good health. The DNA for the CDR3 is TGTGCCAGCAGTTTCAAGACCGACTATGGCTACACCTTC. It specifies CASSFKTDYGYTF.